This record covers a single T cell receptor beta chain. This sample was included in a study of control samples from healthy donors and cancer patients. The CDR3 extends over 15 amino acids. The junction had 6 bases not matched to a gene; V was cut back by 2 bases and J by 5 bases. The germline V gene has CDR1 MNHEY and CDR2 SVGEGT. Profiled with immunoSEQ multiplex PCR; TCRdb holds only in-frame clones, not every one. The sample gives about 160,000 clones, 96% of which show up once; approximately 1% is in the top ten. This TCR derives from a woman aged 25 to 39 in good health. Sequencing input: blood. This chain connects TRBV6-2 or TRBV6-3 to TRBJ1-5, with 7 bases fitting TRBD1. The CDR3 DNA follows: TGTGCCAGCAGTTACACAGGGGCTTCCGATCAGCCCCAGCATTTT. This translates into CASSYTGASDQPQHF.